This T cell receptor beta chain is from a study of CXCR3-negative and CXCR3-positive naive CD8 T cells. Study information: Per-library TRB read counts averaged about 1.5 +/- 0.3 million, adding up to about 150 million in total. Study-wide findings and caveats: Memory CD8+ T cell repertoires were far less diverse than both naive subsets. TRB CDR3 properties were used to infer TCR strength, and surface CD5 was comparable between naive subsets.

Libraries were UMI-labeled 5' RACE TRB cDNA. TCRdb reanalyzed the 5' RACE reads, giving one entry per CDR3 protein sequence and no DNA. The sample holds 60,000 or so distinct CDR3 sequences. For this clonotype: Its matching antigen is unknown.

The CDR3 contains 16 residues. Per germline, CDR1 MDHEN and CDR2 SYDVKM. The source is a human donor in good health. Some clones in this sample may be carry-over from other donors' samples. The chain has TRBV28 and TRBJ2-1; the D call of TRBD2 rests on TCRdb alone, since no DNA is present to check it. Sequencing input: memory CD8+ T cells from blood. This chain's CDR3 is CASSLAGGPRDNEQFF.